This T cell receptor beta chain derives from a study of blood T cell repertoires in COVID-19. For the study at large: Samples of COVID-19 (acute and convalescent) were obtained from the United States, Italy and Spain. T cells, B-cell-depleted T cells, or PBMCs supplied cDNA or gDNA.

Of note for this clone: This sample includes further DNA sequences coding for the same CDR3.

In the original analysis: Amplified reference gene primers provided the basis for estimating nucleated cell counts. Repertoires were generated with immunoSEQ multiplex PCR, while TCRdb's copy carries only in-frame clones and drops some. V and J calls and clone size are copied from that table; D and trimming were computed from the DNA. The repertoire includes around 300,000 clones, 86% of them detected once, and 3% sits in the top ten. Germline V gene data show CDR1 as SGHRS and CDR2 as YFSETQ. Trimming took 4 bases from V and 4 from J; bases not matched to a gene: 4. The CDR3 is 13 residues long. The sample consisted of peripheral blood. This TCR derives from a woman in her twenties or thirties with active or convalescent COVID-19. The V and J genes are TRBV5-1 and TRBJ2-5, with 7 bases fitting TRBD1. The CDR3 nucleotides read TGCGCCAGCAGCCTAGGGGGCGCAGAGACCCAGTACTTC. This codes for CASSLGGAETQYF. Looking up the rest from reference TRBV5-1 and TRBJ2-5 gives the full variable domain: KAGVTQTPRYLIKTRGQQVTLSCSPISGHRSVSWYQQTPGQGLQFLFEYFSETQRNKGNFPGRFSGRQFSNSRSEMNVSTLELGDSALYLCASSLGGAETQYFGPGTRLLVL.